Each of the 23 T cell receptor beta chains below was sequenced from the same sample in a study of molecular identifiers for immune sequencing clone quantification. TCRdb called the PCR reads again in MiXCR, with one record for every CDR3 protein. The sample has more than 300,000 distinct CDR3 sequences; about 20% are singletons. Sequencing used naive CD8+ T cells from blood, with Jurkat cell RNA spiked in. Subset described: FACS-sorted CD8+CD4-CCR7+CD45RA+ naive T cells. These receptors were obtained from a human donor in good health. Some libraries in this study had Jurkat cell RNA spiked in.

A remark on this clonotype: A much larger clone is a single base away; this may be a read error. Since no conserved phenylalanine or tryptophan closes the CDR3, a read error is the likely cause. As DNA, the CDR3 is TGTGCCAGCAGCGTAGCCCTAGGAGGGACTGAAGCTTTCCTT. It translates to CASSVALGGTEAFL. The chain links TRBV9 to TRBJ1-1; D is uncertain. V lost 0 bases and J lost 5, with 11 bases in between. The CDR3 contains 14 residues. The germline V gene has CDR1 SGDLS and CDR2 YYNGEE.

This clonotype was recorded at least ten times. V is TRBV7-2 and J is TRBJ1-5; the D is unclear. The germline gives CDR1 SGHTA, CDR2 FQGNSA. CDR3 length: 15 residues. Trimming took 0 bases from V and 0 from J, leaving 6 bases between them. As DNA, the CDR3 is TGTGCCAGCAGCTTAGCTGACTATAGCAATCAGCCCCAGCATTTT. Encoded protein: CASSLADYSNQPQHF.

This clonotype was counted ten times or more. This CDR3 reads CASSSTGLGTEAFF. The CDR3 DNA reads as TGTGCCAGCAGTTCGACAGGGCTGGGCACTGAAGCTTTCTTT. The chain has TRBV6-5 and TRBJ1-1; 7 positions agree with TRBD1. The junction had 6 bases not matched to a gene; V was cut back by 4 bases and J by 4 bases. Germline lookup yields CDR1 MNHEY and CDR2 SVGAGI. The CDR3 is made up of 14 amino acids.

Concerning this clonotype itself: Since a much larger clone is just one base distant, this may be a read error. The chain carries TRBV2 and TRBJ2-1; maybe TRBD2 (7 bases). The CDR3 is 19 amino acids. Germline CDR1 SNHLY, CDR2 FYNNEI. CDR3 DNA sequence: TGTGCCAGCAGTGAAGTTGGGGGGGGCCCCCTAGTTTCCTACGATGAGCAGTTCTTC. Its translation: CASSEVGGGPLVSYDEQFF.

This clonotype was seen many times. This rearrangement joins TRBV7-9 to TRBJ2-3; D is uncertain. Germline V gene data show CDR1 as SEHNR and CDR2 as FQNEAQ (reference sequence). CDR3 length equals 12 residues. Trimming pared 2 bases from V and 8 bases from J, leaving 8 bases between. The CDR3 loop reads CASSLSLFTQYF. In nucleotides, the CDR3 is TGTGCCAGCAGCTTATCTCTATTTACGCAGTATTTT. The complete variable domain, with remaining parts taken from reference TRBV7-9 and TRBJ2-3, reads DTGVSQNPRHKITKRGQNVTFRCDPISEHNRLYWYRQTLGQGPEFLTYFQNEAQLEKSRLLSDRFSAERPKGSFSTLEIQRTEQGDSAMYLCASSLSLFTQYFGPGTRLTVL.

On this clonotype: Being one base from a much bigger clone, this may be a read error. V is TRBV7-9 and J is TRBJ1-3; D is unresolved. Germline V gives CDR1 SEHNR, CDR2 FQNEAQ (reference sequence). Trimming left V 6 bases short and J 0 bases short, with 6 bases between. This CDR3 has 13 amino acids. For the CDR3, the DNA is TGTGCCAGCAGAAGAGGCTCTGGAAACACCATATATTTT. Translating it yields CASRRGSGNTIYF.

In this sample, this clonotype turned up many times. The V and J genes are TRBV6-1 and TRBJ2-4, with D possibly TRBD1 on 5 matching bases. Between the trimmed V and J ends, which lost 6 bases and 8 bases, there was a span of 14 bases. CDR1 MNHNS and CDR2 SASEGT come from the germline V gene. The CDR3 is 13 amino acids. This chain's CDR3 is CASRADSSYIQYF. CDR3 sequence (DNA): TGTGCCAGCAGGGCCGACAGTTCCTACATTCAGTACTTC.

The chain couples TRBV27 to TRBJ2-7; D not resolved. V was clipped by 5 bases and J by 0 bases, with 11 bases between them. The CDR3 length is 14 residues. CDR1 and CDR2 from the germline V gene are MNHEY and SMNVEV (reference sequence). CDR3 sequence reads: CASSTRLSSYEQYF. As DNA, the CDR3 is TGTGCCAGCAGTACTCGCCTGAGCTCCTACGAGCAGTACTTC.

Concerning this clonotype itself: This may be a read error, as it is one base from a much larger clone. The V call is TRBV27, the J call TRBJ1-2; D remains unclear. The CDR3 contains 13 residues. From germline, CDR1 is MNHEY and CDR2 SMNVEV (reference sequence). This CDR3 reads CASSFLPPYGYAF. The CDR3 DNA reads as TGTGCCAGCAGTTTCTTACCACCCTATGGCTACGCCTTC.

The chain carries TRBV19 and TRBJ1-1; no firm D call. Trimming pared 3 bases from V and 6 bases from J, leaving 11 bases between. Per germline, CDR1 LNHDA and CDR2 SQIVND (reference sequence). This CDR3 comprises 13 residues. This CDR3 is CASSILIGAEAFF. The DNA for the CDR3 is TGTGCCAGTAGTATCCTTATTGGGGCTGAAGCTTTCTTT.

This clonotype was recorded a few times. The chain uses TRBV7-9 and TRBJ2-7; 12 bases align to TRBD1. The CDR3 extends over 16 amino acids. Germline V lookup: CDR1 SEHNR, CDR2 FQNEAQ (reference sequence). The J segment lost 3 bases and the V segment lost 5 bases, leaving 8 bases of the junction unmatched. CDR3 residues: CASSALGTGGYYEQYF. In DNA, the CDR3 is TGTGCCAGCAGCGCCCTCGGGACAGGGGGCTACTACGAGCAGTACTTC.

This clonotype has a count of ten or more. The chain couples TRBV27 to TRBJ2-5, with D unresolved. The V gene lost 6 bases and the J gene lost 0 bases, with 14 bases spanning the gap. This CDR3 has 15 residues. Germline V gives CDR1 MNHEY, CDR2 SMNVEV (reference sequence). CDR3 DNA: TGTGCCAGCAGCCCGTTGACACCTTACCAAGAGACCCAGTACTTC. Encoded protein: CASSPLTPYQETQYF.

This clonotype was recorded at least ten times. The chain couples TRBV7-8 to TRBJ1-5, with D possibly matching TRBD1 (5 bases). CDR3 length: 16 residues. The V gene's germline CDR1 is SGHVS and CDR2 FQNEAQ. Trimming pared 1 base from V and 0 bases from J, leaving 10 bases between. CDR3 sequence (DNA): TGTGCCAGCAGCTTAGTTCCCAGGGCTAGCAATCAGCCCCAGCATTTT. As protein: CASSLVPRASNQPQHF. Combining the CDR3 with reference TRBV7-8 and TRBJ1-5 gives the whole variable domain GAGVSQSPRYKVAKRGQDVALRCDPISGHVSLFWYQQALGQGPEFLTYFQNEAQLDKSGLPSDRFFAERPEGSVSTLKIQRTQQEDSAVYLCASSLVPRASNQPQHFGDGTRLSIL.

This clonotype occurred many times. The chain combines TRBV9 with TRBJ2-3, with D unclear. CDR1 is SGDLS and CDR2 is YYNGEE in the germline V gene. V was trimmed by 0 bases and J by 4 bases, leaving 9 bases between them. The CDR3 sequence is 14 residues long. CDR3 sequence: CASSVGAGADTQYF. The CDR3 DNA reads TGTGCCAGCAGCGTAGGTGCAGGTGCAGATACGCAGTATTTT. The entire variable domain, with the rest obtained from reference TRBV9 and TRBJ2-3, is as follows: DSGVTQTPKHLITATGQRVTLRCSPRSGDLSVYWYQQSLDQGLQFLIQYYNGEERAKGNILERFSAQQFPDLHSELNLSSLELGDSALYFCASSVGAGADTQYFGPGTRLTVL.

The sample holds many counts of this clonotype. This chain uses TRBV28 with TRBJ2-7, with D maybe TRBD1 (6 bases). CDR1 and CDR2 from the germline V gene are MDHEN and SYDVKM. V was pared by 7 bases and J by 2 bases, with 12 bases between. This CDR3 spans 13 amino acids. CDR3 sequence reads: CASTQGQAYEQYF. CDR3 nucleotides: TGTGCCAGCACCCAGGGACAAGCCTACGAGCAGTACTTC. The full variable domain, rest sourced from reference TRBV28 and TRBJ2-7, is DVKVTQSSRYLVKRTGEKVFLECVQDMDHENMFWYRQDPGLGLRLIYFSYDVKMKEKGDIPEGYSVSREKKERFSLILESASTNQTSMYLCASTQGQAYEQYFGPGTRLTVT.

The chain carries TRBV19 and TRBJ1-5; no definite D call. The V and J ends lost 6 bases and 3 bases respectively, with 15 bases between them. Germline-derived CDR1 and CDR2 are LNHDA and SQIVND (reference sequence). The CDR3 sequence is 15 residues long. CDR3 sequence reads: CASSLIGSVNQPQHF. In nucleotides, the CDR3 is TGTGCCAGTAGCTTGATCGGGTCCGTCAATCAGCCCCAGCATTTT.

The chain carries TRBV27 and TRBJ1-1, with 7 bases fitting TRBD1. Germline V gene data show CDR1 as MNHEY and CDR2 as SMNVEV (reference sequence). The CDR3 spans 16 residues. Trimming at V came to 3 bases and at J to 5 bases, leaving 12 bases not matched to a gene. The CDR3: CASSLATGNVGTEAFF. Written as DNA, the CDR3 is TGTGCCAGCAGTTTGGCGACAGGGAACGTTGGGACTGAAGCTTTCTTT.

At least ten counts were recorded for this clonotype. The CDR3 DNA sequence: TGTGCCAGCAGGGGACCCACGAACACTGAAGCTTTCTTT. Amino acid sequence: CASRGPTNTEAFF. The chain is built from TRBV6-2 or TRBV6-3 and TRBJ1-1, with a weak D call TRBD1 (5 bases). The germline gives CDR1 MNHEY, CDR2 SVGEGT. V was pared by 6 bases and J by 1 base, with 9 bases between. CDR3 length: 13 residues.

This clonotype was detected ten times or more. This chain joins TRBV7-6 and TRBJ1-5; TRBD1 matches at 11 bases. The CDR3 loop spans 18 amino acids. Germline CDR1 is SGHVS and CDR2 is FNYEAQ. Trimming cost V 1 base and J 1 base; bases outside gene matches: 6. The CDR3 spells CASSLELGQGASNQPQHF. For the CDR3, the DNA is TGTGCCAGCAGCTTAGAACTAGGACAGGGGGCAAGCAATCAGCCCCAGCATTTT. Full variable domain (missing parts from reference TRBV7-6 and TRBJ1-5): GAGVSQSPRYKVTKRGQDVALRCDPISGHVSLYWYRQALGQGPEFLTYFNYEAQQDKSGLPNDRFSAERPEGSISTLTIQRTEQRDSAMYRCASSLELGQGASNQPQHFGDGTRLSIL.

This clonotype was picked up many times. The chain joins TRBV19 to TRBJ2-5; 11 nucleotides match TRBD1. The V and J ends lost 2 bases and 6 bases, in that order; junction bases with no gene match: 8. The germline V gene encodes CDR1 LNHDA and CDR2 SQIVND (reference sequence). The CDR3 sequence is 16 residues long. The DNA of the CDR3 is TGTGCCAGTAGTATAAGACCGGGACAGGGGGTTAAGACCCAGTACTTC. This encodes CASSIRPGQGVKTQYF.

In this sample, this clonotype turned up many times. The chain couples TRBV13 to TRBJ2-1; 12 bases fit TRBD1. The CDR3 is 15 residues long. V shed 5 bases, J shed 12 bases, and the junction held 11 bases outside the gene matches. Germline-derived CDR1 and CDR2 are PRHDT and FYEKMQ (reference sequence). CDR3 amino acids: CASSPRDRGQGWQFF. CDR3 nucleotides: TGTGCCAGCAGCCCCCGGGACAGGGGGCAAGGTTGGCAGTTCTTC.

At least ten counts were recorded for this clonotype. The V gene is TRBV28, the J gene TRBJ1-4; maybe TRBD1 (5 bases). V gave up 3 bases and J gave up 4 bases, with 12 bases separating them. The germline V gene has CDR1 MDHEN and CDR2 SYDVKM. This CDR3 region has 15 residues. CDR3 DNA: TGTGCCAGCAGTTTGTGGGGGGACCATAATGAAAAACTGTTTTTT. Its translation is CASSLWGDHNEKLFF.

The chain carries TRBV30 and TRBJ1-5; D is undetermined. Trimming took 0 bases from V and 2 from J, leaving 11 bases between them. CDR1 and CDR2 (germline): GTSNPN, SVGIG (reference sequence). The CDR3 has 15 amino acids. Here the CDR3 reads CAWSVLGQGNQPQHF. CDR3 DNA sequence: TGTGCCTGGAGTGTACTTGGGCAGGGCAATCAGCCCCAGCATTTT.